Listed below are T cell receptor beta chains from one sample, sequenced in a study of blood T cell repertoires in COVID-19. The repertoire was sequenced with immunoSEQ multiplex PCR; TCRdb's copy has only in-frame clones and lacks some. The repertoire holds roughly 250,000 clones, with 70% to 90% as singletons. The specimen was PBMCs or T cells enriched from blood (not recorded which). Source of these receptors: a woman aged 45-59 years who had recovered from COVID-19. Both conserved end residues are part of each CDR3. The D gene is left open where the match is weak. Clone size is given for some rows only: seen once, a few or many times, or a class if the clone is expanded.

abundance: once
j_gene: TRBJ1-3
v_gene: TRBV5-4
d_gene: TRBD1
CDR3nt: TGTGCCAGCAGCTTGGCGGGACAGGGCTCTGGAAACACCATATATTTT
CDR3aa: CASSLAGQGSGNTIYF

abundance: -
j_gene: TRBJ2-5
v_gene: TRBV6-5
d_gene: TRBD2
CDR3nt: TGTGCCGGGCAAACGGGAGGGATGGAGACCCAGTACTTC
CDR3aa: CAGQTGGMETQYF

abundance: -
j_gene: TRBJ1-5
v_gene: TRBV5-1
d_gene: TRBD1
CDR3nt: TGCGCCAGCAGCCTCGCAGGGGGAGGCGATCAGCCCCAGCATTTT
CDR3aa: CASSLAGGGDQPQHF

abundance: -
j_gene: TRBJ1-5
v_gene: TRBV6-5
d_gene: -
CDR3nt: TGTGCCAGCCGGGTGGCAGGGTTGAACAATCAGCCCCAGCATTTT
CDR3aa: CASRVAGLNNQPQHF

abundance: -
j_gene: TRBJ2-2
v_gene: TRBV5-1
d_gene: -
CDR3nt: TGCGCCAGCAGCTTGGACAGGGTGAACACCGGGGAGCTGTTTTTT
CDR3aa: CASSLDRVNTGELFF

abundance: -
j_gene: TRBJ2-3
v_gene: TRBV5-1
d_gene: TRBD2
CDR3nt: TGCGCCAGCAGCTTGGTCGGACTAGCGGGCCTTTACACAGATACGCAGTATTTT
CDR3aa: CASSLVGLAGLYTDTQYF

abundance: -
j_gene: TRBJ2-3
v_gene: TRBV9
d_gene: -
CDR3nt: TGTGCCAGCAGCGTTCTAAGCACAGATACGCAGTATTTT
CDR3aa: CASSVLSTDTQYF

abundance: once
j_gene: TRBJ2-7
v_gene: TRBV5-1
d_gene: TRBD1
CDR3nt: TGCGCCAGCCGACAGGGCGACCTTTACGAGCAGTACTTC
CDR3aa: CASRQGDLYEQYF

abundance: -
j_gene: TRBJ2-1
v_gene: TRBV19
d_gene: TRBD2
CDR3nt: TGTGCCAGTACCCTGACTAGCGGAGGCTTCGATGAGCAGTTCTTC
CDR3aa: CASTLTSGGFDEQFF

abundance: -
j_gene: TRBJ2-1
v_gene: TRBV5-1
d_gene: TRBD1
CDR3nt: TGCGCCAGCAGCCTAGGGACAGGGGCCTACAATGAGCAGTTCTTC
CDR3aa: CASSLGTGAYNEQFF

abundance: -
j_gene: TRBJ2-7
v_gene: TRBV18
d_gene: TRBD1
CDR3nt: TGTGCCAGCTCACGACGCACAGGGGGTGACGACGAGCAGTACTTC
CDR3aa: CASSRRTGGDDEQYF

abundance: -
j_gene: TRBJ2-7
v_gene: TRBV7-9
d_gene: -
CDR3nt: TGTGCCAGCAGCTTATTACCCAGGGACGAGCAGTACTTC
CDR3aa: CASSLLPRDEQYF

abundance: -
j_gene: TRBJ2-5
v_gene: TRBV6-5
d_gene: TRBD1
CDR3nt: TGTGCCAGCAATACAGGGGGCTGGGAGACCCAGTACTTC
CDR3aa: CASNTGGWETQYF

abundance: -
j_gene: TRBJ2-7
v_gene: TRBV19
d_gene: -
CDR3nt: TGTGCCAGTAGTTCCAGGGATAGCGAGCAGTACTTC
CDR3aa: CASSSRDSEQYF

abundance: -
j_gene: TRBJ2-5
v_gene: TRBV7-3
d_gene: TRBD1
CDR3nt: TGTGCCAGCAGCCGAGGACAGGCAGAGACCCAGTACTTC
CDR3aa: CASSRGQAETQYF

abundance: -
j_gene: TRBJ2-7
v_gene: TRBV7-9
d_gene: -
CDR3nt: TGTGCCAGCAGCTTAGCGGGTGGCGTATTAGCGTCCTACGAGCAGTACTTC
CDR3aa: CASSLAGGVLASYEQYF

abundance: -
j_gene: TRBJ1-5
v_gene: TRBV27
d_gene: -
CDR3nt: TGTGCCAGCAGTTCCGTCAGGGTATCGCAGCCCCAGCATTTT
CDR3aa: CASSSVRVSQPQHF

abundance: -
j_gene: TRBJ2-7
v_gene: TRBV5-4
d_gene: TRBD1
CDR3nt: TGTGCCAGCAGTCAGGACAGGGAGAAAAGCGCGAAGCAGTACTTC
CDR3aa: CASSQDREKSAKQYF

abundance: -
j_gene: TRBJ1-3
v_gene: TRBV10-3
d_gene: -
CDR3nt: TGTGCCATCGGGCAGCTCGGGAGCTCTGGAAACACCATATATTTT
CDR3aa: CAIGQLGSSGNTIYF

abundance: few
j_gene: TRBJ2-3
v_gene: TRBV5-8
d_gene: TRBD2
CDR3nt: TGTGCCAGCTGTGCAGGGACTAGCGGGGGTGCAGATACGCAGTATTTT
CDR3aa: CASCAGTSGGADTQYF

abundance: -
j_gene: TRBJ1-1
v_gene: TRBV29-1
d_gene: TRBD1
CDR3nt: TGCAGCGGGGACGGACAGGGAACTGAAGCTTTCTTT
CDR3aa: CSGDGQGTEAFF

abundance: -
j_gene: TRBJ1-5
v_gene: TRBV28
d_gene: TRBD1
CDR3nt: TGTGCCAGCAAACCCCAGGGGGCGCCTCAGCCCCAGCATTTT
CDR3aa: CASKPQGAPQPQHF

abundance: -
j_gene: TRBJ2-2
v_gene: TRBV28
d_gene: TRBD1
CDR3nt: TGTGCCAGCAGGACGAGGGGGCAACCGAACACCGGGGAGCTGTTTTTT
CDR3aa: CASRTRGQPNTGELFF

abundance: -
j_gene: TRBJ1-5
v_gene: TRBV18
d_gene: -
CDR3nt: TGTGCCAGCTCAGCTCAACAGGGAAACAATCAGCCCCAGCATTTT
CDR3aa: CASSAQQGNNQPQHF

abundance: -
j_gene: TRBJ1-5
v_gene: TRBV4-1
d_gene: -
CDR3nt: TGCGCCAGCAGCCAAGAATTTCTAGAAGGTGGCAATCAGCCCCAGCATTTT
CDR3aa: CASSQEFLEGGNQPQHF

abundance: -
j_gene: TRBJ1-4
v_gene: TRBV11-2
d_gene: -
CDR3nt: TGTGCCAGCAGCTTTACAGGGTTTGGGGAAAAACTGTTTTTT
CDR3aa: CASSFTGFGEKLFF

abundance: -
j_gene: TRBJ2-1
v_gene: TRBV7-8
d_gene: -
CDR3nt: TGTGCCAGCAGCTTAGGGGAGGTCGACAATGAGCAGTTCTTC
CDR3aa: CASSLGEVDNEQFF

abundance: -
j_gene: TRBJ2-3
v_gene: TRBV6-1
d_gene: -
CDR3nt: TGTGCCAGCAGTGAACGAACCATCCGGGCAGATACGCAGTATTTT
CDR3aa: CASSERTIRADTQYF

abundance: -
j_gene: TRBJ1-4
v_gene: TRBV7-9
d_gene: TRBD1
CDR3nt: TGTGCCAGCAGCATACAGGGGCCGGGTGAAAAACTGTTTTTT
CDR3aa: CASSIQGPGEKLFF

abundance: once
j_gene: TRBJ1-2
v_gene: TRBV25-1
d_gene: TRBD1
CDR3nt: TGTGCCAGCAGTGACAGGGACAGGCAGTATGGCTACACCTTC
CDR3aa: CASSDRDRQYGYTF

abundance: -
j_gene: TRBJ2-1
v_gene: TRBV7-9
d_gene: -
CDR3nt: TGTGCCAGCAGCTTAGCGTGGCCAGTCAGGGGCAATGAGCAGTTCTTC
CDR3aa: CASSLAWPVRGNEQFF

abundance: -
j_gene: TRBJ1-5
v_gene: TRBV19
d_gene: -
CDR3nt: -
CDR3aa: CASSILADSNQPQHF

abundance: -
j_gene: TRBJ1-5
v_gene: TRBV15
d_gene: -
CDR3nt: TGTGCCACCAGCAGAGTAACCGAGAGGGAGCCCCAGCATTTT
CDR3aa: CATSRVTEREPQHF

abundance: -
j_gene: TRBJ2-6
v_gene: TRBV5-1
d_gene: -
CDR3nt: TGCGCCAGCAGCTTGCAGCCTCAGGGGACTGGGGCCAACGTCCTGACTTTC
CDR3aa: CASSLQPQGTGANVLTF

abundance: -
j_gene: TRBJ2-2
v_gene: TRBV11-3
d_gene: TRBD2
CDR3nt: TGTGCCAGCAGCCCCTGGACTAGCGGCACCGGGGAGCTGTTTTTT
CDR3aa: CASSPWTSGTGELFF

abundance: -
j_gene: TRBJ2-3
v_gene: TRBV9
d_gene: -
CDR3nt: TGTGCCAGCAGCCCAGGGATTTTTGGCACAGATACGCAGTATTTT
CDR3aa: CASSPGIFGTDTQYF

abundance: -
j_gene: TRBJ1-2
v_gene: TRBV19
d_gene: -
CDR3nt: TGTGCCGCACGAGGATCTCCCTATGGCTACACCTTC
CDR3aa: CAARGSPYGYTF

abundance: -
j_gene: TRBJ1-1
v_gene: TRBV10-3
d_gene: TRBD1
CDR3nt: TGTGCCATCAGCTTGACAGGGGTCACTGAAGCTTTCTTT
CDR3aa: CAISLTGVTEAFF

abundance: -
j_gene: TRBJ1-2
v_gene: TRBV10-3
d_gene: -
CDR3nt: TGTGCCATCAGTGAGATTCAGGAACCTAACTATGGCTACACCTTC
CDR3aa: CAISEIQEPNYGYTF

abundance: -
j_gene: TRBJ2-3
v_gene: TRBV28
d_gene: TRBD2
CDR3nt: TGTGCCAGCAGCGCACAAACTAGCGGGAGCTGGACAGATACGCAGTATTTT
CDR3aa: CASSAQTSGSWTDTQYF

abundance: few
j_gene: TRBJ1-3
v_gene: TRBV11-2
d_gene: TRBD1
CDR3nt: TGTGCCAGCAGCTCCCTAGTGGGGACAGGGCGTAACACCATATATTTT
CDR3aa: CASSSLVGTGRNTIYF

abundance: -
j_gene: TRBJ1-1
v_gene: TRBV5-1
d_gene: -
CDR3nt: TGCGCCAGCAGCTTGATACAGTACACTGAAGCTTTCTTT
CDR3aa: CASSLIQYTEAFF

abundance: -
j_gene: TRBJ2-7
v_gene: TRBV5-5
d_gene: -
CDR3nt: TGTGCCAGCAGTCGAGCCGGGGGCTACGAGCAGTACTTC
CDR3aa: CASSRAGGYEQYF

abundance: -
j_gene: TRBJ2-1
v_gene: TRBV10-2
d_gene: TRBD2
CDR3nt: TGCGCCAGCAGGCAACTAGCGGGAGGCTACAATGAGCAGTTCTTC
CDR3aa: CASRQLAGGYNEQFF

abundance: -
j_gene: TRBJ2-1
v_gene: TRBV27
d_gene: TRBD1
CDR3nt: TGTGCCAGCAGTTTGCGGGACAGGGGTGTTTATGAGCAGTTCTTC
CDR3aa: CASSLRDRGVYEQFF